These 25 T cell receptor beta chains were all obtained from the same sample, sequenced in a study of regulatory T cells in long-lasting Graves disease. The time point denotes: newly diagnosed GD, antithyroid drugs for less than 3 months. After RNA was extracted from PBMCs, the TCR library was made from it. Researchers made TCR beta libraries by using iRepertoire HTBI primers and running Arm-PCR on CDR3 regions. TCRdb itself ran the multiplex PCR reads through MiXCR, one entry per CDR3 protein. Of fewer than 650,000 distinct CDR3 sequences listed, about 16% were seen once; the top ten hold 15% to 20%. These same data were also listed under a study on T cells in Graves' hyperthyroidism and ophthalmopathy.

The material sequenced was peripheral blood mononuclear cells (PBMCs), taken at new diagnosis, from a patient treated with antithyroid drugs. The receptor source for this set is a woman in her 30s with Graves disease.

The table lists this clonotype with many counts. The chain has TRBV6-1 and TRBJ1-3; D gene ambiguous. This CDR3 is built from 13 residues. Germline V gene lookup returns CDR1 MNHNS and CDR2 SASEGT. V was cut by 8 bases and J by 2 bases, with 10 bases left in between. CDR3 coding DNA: TGTGCCAGCCATATACCTACTGGAAACACCATATATTTT. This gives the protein CASHIPTGNTIYF.

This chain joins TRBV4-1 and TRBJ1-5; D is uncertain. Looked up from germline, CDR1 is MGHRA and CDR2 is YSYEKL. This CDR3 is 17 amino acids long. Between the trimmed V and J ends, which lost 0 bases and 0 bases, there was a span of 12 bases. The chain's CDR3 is CASSQDSTSGSNQPQHF. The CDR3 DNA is TGCGCCAGCAGCCAAGATAGTACGAGCGGTAGCAATCAGCCCCAGCATTTT.

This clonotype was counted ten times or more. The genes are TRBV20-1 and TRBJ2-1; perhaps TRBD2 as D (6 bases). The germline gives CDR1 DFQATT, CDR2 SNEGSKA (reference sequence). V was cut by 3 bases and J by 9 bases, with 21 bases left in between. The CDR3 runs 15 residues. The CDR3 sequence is CSARRPEGSVSEQFF. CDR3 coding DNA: TGCAGTGCTAGGCGGCCGGAGGGGAGTGTTTCTGAGCAGTTCTTC.

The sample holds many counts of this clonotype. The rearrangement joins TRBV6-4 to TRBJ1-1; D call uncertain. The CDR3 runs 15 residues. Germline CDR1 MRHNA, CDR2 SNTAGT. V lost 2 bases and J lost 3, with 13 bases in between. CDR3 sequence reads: CASSDPPTRDTEAFF. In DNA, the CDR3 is TGTGCCAGCAGTGACCCACCGACACGAGACACTGAAGCTTTCTTT.

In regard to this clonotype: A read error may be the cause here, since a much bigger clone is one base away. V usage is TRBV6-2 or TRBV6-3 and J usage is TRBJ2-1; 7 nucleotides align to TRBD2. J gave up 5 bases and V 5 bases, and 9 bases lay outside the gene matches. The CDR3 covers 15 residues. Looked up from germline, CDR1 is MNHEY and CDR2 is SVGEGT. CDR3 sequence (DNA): TGTGCCAGCAGTGTTACTAGGGAGGGGAACAATGAGCAGTTCTTC. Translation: CASSVTREGNNEQFF.

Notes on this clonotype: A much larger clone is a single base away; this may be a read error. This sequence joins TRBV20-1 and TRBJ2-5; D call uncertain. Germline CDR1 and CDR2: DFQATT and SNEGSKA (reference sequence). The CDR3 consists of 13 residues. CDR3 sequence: CSARDLTQEIQYF. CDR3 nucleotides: TGCAGTGCTAGAGATCTGACGCAAGAGATCCAGTACTTC.

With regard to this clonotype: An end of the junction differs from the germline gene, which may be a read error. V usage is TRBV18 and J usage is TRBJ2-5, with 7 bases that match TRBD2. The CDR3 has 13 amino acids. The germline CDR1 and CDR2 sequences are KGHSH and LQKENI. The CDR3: CASSPGLQEAQYF. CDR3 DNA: TGTGCCAGCTCCCCGGGACTACAAGAGGCCCAGTACTTC.

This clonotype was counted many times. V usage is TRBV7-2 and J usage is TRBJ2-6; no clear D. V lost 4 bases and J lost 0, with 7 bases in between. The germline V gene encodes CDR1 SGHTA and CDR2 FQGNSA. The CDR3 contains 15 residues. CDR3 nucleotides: TGTGCCAGCAGCTCTCAATCCTCTGGGGCCAACGTCCTGACTTTC. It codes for CASSSQSSGANVLTF.

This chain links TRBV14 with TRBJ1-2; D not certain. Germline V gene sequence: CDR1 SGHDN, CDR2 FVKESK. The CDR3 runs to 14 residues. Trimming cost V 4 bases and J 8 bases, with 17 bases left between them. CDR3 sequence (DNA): TGTGCCAGCAGCCCGAAGGGTGGGTTCGGGGGCTACACCTTC. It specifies CASSPKGGFGGYTF.

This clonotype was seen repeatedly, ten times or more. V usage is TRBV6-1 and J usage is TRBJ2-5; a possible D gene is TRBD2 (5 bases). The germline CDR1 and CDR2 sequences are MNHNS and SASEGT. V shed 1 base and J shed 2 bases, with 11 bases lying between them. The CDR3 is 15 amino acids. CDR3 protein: CASSEVSGSQETQYF. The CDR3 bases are TGTGCCAGCAGTGAAGTAAGCGGATCTCAAGAGACCCAGTACTTC.

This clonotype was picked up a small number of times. The CDR3 region has the DNA TGCGCCAGCAGTGTGGTCCGGGGCGTGGGGTCCGGGGAGCTGTTTTTT. It translates to CASSVVRGVGSGELFF. The rearrangement joins TRBV10-2 to TRBJ2-2; D is tentatively TRBD1 or TRBD2 (5 bases each). V was clipped by 4 bases and J by 6 bases, with 18 bases between them. CDR1 and CDR2 (germline): WSHSY, SAAADI. CDR3 length: 16 residues.

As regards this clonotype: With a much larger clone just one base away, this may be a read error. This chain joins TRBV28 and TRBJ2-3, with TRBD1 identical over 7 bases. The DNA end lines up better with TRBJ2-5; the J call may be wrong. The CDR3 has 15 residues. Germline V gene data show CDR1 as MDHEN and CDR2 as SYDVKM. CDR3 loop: CANRPPTGWLETQYF. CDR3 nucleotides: TGTGCCAACAGACCGCCGACAGGGTGGTTAGAGACCCAGTACTTC.

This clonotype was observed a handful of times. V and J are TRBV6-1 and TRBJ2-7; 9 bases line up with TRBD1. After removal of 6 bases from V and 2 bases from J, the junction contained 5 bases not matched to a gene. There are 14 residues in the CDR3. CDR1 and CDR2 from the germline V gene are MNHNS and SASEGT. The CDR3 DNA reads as TGTGCCAGCAGGACGGGGGACAGGGCCTACGAGCAGTACTTC. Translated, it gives CASRTGDRAYEQYF.

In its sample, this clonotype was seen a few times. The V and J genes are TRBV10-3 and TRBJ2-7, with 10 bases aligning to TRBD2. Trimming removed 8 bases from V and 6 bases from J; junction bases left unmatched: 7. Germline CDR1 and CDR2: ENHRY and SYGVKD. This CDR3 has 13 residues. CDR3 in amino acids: CAIHDLAGAEQYF. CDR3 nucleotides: TGTGCCATCCACGACCTAGCGGGAGCCGAGCAGTACTTC.

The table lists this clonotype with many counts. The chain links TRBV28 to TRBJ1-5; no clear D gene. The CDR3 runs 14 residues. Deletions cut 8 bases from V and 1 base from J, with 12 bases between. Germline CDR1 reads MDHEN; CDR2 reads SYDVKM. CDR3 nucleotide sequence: TGTGCCAGCCACCCCTCCTGGAGCAATCAGCCCCAGCATTTT. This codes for CASHPSWSNQPQHF.

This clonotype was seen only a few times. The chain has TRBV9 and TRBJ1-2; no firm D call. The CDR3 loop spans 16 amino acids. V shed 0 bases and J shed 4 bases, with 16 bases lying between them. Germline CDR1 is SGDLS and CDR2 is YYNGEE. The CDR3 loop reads CASSVGHSSKSYGYTF. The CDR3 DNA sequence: TGTGCCAGCAGCGTAGGTCACAGTTCAAAGTCCTATGGCTACACCTTC.

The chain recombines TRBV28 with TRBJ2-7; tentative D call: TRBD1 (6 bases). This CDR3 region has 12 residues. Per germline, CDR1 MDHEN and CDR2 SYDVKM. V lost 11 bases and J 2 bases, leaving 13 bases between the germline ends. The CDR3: CAVSGTPYEQYF. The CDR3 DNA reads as TGTGCCGTCTCCGGGACACCCTACGAGCAGTACTTC.

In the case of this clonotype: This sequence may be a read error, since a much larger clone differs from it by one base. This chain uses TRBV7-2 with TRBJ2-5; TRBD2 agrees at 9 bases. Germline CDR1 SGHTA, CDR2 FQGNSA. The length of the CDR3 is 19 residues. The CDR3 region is CVSSSKLRPGLAGRSTQYF. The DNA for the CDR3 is TGTGTCAGCAGCTCAAAACTCCGTCCGGGACTAGCAGGGCGTTCGACCCAGTACTTC.

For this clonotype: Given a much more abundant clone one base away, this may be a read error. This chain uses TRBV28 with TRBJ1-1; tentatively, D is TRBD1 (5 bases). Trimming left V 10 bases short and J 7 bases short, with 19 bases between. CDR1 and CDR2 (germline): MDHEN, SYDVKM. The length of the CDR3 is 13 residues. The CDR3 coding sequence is TGTGCCATAGGGAGGGACCTCACTGTTGAAGCTTTCTTT. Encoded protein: CAIGRDLTVEAFF.

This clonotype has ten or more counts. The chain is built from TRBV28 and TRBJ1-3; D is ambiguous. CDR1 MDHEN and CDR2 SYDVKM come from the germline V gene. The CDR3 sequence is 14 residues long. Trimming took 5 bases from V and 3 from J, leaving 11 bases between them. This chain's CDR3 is CASSNTESGNTIYF. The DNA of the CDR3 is TGTGCCAGCAGTAACACCGAAAGTGGAAACACCATATATTTT.

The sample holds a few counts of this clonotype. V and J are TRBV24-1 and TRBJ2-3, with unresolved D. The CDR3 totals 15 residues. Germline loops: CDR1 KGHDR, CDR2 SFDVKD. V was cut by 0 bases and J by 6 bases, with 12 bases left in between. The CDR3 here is CATSDLVKSDDTQYF. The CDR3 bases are TGTGCCACCAGTGATTTGGTCAAATCCGACGATACGCAGTATTTT.

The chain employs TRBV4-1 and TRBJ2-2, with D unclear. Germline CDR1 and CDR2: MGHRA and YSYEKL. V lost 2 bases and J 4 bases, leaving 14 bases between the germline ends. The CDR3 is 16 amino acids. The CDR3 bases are TGCGCCAGCAGCCAATGGACCGCCCCGAGCACCGGGGAGCTGTTTTTT. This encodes CASSQWTAPSTGELFF.

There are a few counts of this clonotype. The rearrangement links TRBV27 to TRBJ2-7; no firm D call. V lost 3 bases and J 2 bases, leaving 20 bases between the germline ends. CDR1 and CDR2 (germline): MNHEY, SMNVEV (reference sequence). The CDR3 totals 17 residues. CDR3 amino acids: CASSFHTPIPTPYEQYF. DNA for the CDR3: TGTGCCAGCAGTTTCCACACCCCCATACCGACGCCCTACGAGCAGTACTTC.

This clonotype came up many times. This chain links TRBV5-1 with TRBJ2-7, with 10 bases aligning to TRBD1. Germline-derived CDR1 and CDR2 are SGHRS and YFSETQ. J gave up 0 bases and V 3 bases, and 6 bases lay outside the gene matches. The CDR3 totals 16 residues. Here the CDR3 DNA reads TGCGCCAGCAGCTGGGGACAGGGGTCAAGCTCCTACGAGCAGTACTTC. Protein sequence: CASSWGQGSSSYEQYF.

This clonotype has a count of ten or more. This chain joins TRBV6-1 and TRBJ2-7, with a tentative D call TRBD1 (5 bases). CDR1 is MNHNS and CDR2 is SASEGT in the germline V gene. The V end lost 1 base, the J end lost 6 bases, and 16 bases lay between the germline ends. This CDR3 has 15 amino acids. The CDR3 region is CASSEVGAGSGEQYF. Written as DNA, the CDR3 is TGTGCCAGCAGTGAAGTAGGGGCAGGGTCGGGCGAGCAGTACTTC.